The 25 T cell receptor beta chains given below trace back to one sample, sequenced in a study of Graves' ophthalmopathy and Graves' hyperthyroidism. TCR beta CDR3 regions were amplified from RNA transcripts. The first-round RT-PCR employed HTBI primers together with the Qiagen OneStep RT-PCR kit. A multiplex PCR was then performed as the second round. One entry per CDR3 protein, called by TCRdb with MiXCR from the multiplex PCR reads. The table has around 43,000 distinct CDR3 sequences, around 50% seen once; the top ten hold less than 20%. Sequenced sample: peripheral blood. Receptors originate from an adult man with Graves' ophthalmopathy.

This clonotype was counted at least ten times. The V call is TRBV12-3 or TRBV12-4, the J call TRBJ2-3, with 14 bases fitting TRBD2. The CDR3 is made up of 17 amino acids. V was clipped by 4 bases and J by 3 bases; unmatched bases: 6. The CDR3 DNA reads TGTGCCAGCAGTTCTCGGACTAGCGGGGGGAGAACAGATACGCAGTATTTT. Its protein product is CASSSRTSGGRTDTQYF.

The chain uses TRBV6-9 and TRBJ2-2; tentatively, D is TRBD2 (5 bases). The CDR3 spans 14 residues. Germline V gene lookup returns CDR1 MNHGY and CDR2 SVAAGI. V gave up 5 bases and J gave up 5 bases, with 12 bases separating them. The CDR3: CASSVPGETGELFF. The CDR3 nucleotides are TGTGCCAGCAGTGTCCCCGGGGAAACCGGGGAGCTGTTTTTT.

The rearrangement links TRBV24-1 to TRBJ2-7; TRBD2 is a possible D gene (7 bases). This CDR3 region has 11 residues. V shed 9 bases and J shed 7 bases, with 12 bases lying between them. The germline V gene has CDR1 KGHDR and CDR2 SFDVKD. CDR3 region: CATGGGGEQYV. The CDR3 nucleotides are TGTGCCACCGGAGGGGGGGGTGAGCAGTACGTC.

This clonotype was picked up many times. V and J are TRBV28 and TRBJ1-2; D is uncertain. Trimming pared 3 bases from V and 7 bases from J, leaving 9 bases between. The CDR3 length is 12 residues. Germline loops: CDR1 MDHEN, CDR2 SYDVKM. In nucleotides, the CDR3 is TGTGCCAGCAGTTTGGTTTTGAGTGGCTACACCTTC. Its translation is CASSLVLSGYTF.

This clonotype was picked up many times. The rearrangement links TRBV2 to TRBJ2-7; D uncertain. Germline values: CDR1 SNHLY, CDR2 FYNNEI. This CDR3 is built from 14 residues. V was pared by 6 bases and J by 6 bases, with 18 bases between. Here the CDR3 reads CASRDPRVMAEQYF. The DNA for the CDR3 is TGTGCCAGCAGGGATCCCCGGGTGATGGCCGAGCAGTACTTC.

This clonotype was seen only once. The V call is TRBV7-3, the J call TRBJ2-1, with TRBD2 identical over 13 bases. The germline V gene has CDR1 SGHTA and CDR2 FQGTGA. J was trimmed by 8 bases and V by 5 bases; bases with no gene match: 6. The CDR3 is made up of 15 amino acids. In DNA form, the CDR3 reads TGTGCCAGCAGCCATCCGACTAGCGGGAGGTATGAGCAGTTCTTC. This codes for CASSHPTSGRYEQFF.

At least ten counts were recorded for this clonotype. Written as DNA, the CDR3 is TGTGCCAGCAGCTTACTATTTGAGACTGAAGCTTTCTTT. This translates into CASSLLFETEAFF. V is TRBV11-3 and J is TRBJ1-1; D is unresolved. V lost 2 bases to trimming and J lost 5 bases, with 9 bases between them. The CDR3 extends over 13 amino acids. In germline, CDR1 is SGHNT, CDR2 YENEEA.

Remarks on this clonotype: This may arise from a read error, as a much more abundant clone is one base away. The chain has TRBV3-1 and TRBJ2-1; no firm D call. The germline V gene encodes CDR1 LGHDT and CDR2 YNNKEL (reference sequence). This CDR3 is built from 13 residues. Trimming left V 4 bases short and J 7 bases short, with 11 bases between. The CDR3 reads CASSPGSRNEQFF. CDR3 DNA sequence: TGTGCCAGCAGCCCCGGGTCTCGTAATGAGCAGTTCTTC.

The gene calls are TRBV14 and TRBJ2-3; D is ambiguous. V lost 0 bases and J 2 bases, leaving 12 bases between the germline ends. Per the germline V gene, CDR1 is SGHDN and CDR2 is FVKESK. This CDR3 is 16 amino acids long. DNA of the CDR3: TGTGCCAGCAGCCAAGATTTTACCGGCCTCACAGATACGCAGTATTTT. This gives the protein CASSQDFTGLTDTQYF.

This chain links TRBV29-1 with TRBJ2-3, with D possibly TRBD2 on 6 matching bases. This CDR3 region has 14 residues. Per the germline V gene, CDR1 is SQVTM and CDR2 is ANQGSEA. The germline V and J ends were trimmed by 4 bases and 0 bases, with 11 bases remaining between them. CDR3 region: CSVGTGVSTDTQYF. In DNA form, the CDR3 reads TGCAGCGTTGGTACGGGAGTAAGCACAGATACGCAGTATTTT.

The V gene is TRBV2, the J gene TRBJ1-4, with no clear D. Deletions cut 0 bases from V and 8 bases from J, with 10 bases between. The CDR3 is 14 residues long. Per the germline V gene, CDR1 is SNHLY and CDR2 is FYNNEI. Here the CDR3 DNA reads TGTGCCAGCAGTGAAGCGCCTAAAGGGGAAAAACTGTTTTTT. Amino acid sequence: CASSEAPKGEKLFF.

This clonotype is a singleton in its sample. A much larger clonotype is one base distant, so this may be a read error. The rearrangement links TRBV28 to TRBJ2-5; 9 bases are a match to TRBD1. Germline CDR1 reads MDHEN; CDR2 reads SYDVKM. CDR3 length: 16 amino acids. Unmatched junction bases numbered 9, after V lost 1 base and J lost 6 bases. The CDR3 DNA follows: TGTGCCAGCAGTTTATCCGACAGGGGGGCTCGGAAGACCCAGTACTTC. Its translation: CASSLSDRGARKTQYF. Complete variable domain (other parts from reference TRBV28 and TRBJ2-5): DVKVTQSSRYLVKRTGEKVFLECVQDMDHENMFWYRQDPGLGLRLIYFSYDVKMKEKGDIPEGYSVSREKKERFSLILESASTNQTSMYLCASSLSDRGARKTQYFGPGTRLLVL.

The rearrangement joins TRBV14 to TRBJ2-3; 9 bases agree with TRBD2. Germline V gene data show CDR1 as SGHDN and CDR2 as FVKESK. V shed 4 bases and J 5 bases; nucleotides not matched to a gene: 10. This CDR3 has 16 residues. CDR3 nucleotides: TGTGCCAGCAGCCCCCCCCCAAGCGGGAGGCAAGATACGCAGTATTTT. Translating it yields CASSPPPSGRQDTQYF. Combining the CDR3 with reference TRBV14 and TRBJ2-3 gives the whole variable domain EAGVTQFPSHSVIEKGQTVTLRCDPISGHDNLYWYRRVMGKEIKFLLHFVKESKQDESGMPNNRFLAERTGGTYSTLKVQPAELEDSGVYFCASSPPPSGRQDTQYFGPGTRLTVL.

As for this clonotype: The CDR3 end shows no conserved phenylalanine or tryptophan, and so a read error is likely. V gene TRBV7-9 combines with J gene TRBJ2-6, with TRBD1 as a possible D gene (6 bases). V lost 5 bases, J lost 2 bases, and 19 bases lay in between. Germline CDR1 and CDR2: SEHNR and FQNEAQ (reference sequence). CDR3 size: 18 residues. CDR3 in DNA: TGTGCCAGCAGCACTAGGGCCACAGGGAATGCTGGGGCCAACGTCCTGACTTGC. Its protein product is CASSTRATGNAGANVLTC.

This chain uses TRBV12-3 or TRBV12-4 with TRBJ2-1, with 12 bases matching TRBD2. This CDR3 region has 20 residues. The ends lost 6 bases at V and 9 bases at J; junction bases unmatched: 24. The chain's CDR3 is CASRTQKTTSGRRGASEQFF. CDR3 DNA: TGTGCCAGCAGAACACAAAAAACGACTAGCGGGAGACGGGGGGCTAGTGAGCAGTTCTTC.

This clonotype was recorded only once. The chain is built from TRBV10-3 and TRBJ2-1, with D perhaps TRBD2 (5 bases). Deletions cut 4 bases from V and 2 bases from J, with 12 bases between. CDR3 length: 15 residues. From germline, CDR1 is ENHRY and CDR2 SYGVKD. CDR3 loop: CAISAGSRTYNEQFF. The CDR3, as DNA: TGTGCCATCAGTGCGGGGTCGCGTACCTACAATGAGCAGTTCTTC.

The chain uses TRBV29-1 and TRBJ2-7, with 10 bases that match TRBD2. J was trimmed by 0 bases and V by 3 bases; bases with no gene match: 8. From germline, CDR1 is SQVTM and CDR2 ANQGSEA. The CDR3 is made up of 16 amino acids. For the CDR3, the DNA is TGCAGCGTTGAGGGGAAAAAGCGGGGGGGCTCCTACGAGCAGTACTTC. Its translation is CSVEGKKRGGSYEQYF.

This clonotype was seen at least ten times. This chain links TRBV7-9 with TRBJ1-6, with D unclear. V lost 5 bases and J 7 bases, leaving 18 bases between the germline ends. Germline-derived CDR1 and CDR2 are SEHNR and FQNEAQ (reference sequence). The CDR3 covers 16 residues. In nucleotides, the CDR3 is TGTGCCAGCAGCCCTCCCTGGGGAGGATCAAATTCACCCCTCCACTTT. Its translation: CASSPPWGGSNSPLHF.

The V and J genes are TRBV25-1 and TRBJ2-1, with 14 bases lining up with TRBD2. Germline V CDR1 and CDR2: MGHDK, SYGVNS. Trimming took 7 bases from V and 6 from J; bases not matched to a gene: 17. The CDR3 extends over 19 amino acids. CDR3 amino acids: CASIPTGTSGRSASNEQFF. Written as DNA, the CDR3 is TGTGCCAGCATCCCAACTGGGACTAGCGGGAGATCCGCCTCCAATGAGCAGTTCTTC.

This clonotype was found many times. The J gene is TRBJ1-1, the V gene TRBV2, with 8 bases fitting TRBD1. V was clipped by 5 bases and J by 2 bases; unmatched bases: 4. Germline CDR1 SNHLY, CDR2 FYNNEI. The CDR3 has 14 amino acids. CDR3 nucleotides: TGTGCCAGCAGTAACAGGGGGGCTAACACTGAAGCTTTCTTT. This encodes CASSNRGANTEAFF.

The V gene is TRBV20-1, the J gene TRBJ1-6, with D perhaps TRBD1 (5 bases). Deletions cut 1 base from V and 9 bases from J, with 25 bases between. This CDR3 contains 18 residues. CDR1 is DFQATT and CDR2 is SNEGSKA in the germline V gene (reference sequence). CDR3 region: CSARVRASAGGDGSPLHF. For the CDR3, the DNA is TGCAGTGCTAGAGTTCGGGCCTCGGCGGGAGGGGATGGTTCACCCCTCCACTTT.

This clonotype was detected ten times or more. The DNA of the CDR3 is TGTGCCAGCAGCAAGGGGGCCAACAATGAGCAGTTCTTC. Residues: CASSKGANNEQFF. V usage is TRBV11-3 and J usage is TRBJ2-1, with 7 bases lining up with TRBD1. Trimming took 5 bases from V and 5 from J; bases not matched to a gene: 3. This CDR3 comprises 13 residues. CDR1 and CDR2 from the germline V gene are SGHNT and YENEEA.

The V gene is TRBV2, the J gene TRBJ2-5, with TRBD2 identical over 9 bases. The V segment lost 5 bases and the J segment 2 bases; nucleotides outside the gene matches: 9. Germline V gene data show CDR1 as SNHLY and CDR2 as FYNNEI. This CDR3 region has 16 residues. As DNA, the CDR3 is TGTGCCAGCAGTCCCTTTAGCGGGGGACCTCAAGAGACCCAGTACTTC. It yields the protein CASSPFSGGPQETQYF.

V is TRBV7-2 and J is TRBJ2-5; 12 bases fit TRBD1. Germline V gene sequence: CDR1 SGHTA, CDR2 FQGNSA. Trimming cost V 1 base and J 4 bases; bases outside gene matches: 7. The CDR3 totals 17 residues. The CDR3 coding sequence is TGTGCCAGCAGCTTAGATGGGGGACAGGGGGCAGGAGAGACCCAGTACTTC. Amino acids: CASSLDGGQGAGETQYF.

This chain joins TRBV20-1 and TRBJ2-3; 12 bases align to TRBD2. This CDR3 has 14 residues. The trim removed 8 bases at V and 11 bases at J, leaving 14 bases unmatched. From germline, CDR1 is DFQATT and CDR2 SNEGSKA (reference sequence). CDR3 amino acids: CSPFSSGRGNEQYF. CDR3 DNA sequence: TGCAGTCCCTTTTCTAGCGGGAGGGGCAATGAGCAGTATTTT.